This TCR beta chain was identified during a study of CD8 T cells in Susac syndrome. The control participants were healthy donors, and these controls were matched with respect to both age and sex. TEMRA cells underwent FACS enrichment and CD8+ and CD4+ T cells underwent negative isolation. Trimming took 1 base from V and 1 from J, leaving 10 bases between them. Germline V gives CDR1 SEHNR, CDR2 FQNEAQ (reference sequence). There are 15 residues in the CDR3. The RNA, roughly 0.45 to 1 ug, was put through reverse transcription using random hexamers. The method of amplification for TCR beta CDR3 was immunoSEQ multiplex PCR, covering 54 Vbeta and 13 Jbeta. MiXCR, applied by TCRdb to the immunoSEQ multiplex PCR reads, yields one record per CDR3 protein. The sample has some 180,000 distinct CDR3 sequences, roughly 92% seen once.

This TCR came from a human donor in good health. V and J are TRBV7-9 and TRBJ2-5; D unclear. Sequencing input: CD4+ T cells from PBMCs. CDR3 coding DNA: TGTGCCAGCAGCTTAGATTCCGGATTCCAAGAGACCCAGTACTTC. Translation: CASSLDSGFQETQYF.